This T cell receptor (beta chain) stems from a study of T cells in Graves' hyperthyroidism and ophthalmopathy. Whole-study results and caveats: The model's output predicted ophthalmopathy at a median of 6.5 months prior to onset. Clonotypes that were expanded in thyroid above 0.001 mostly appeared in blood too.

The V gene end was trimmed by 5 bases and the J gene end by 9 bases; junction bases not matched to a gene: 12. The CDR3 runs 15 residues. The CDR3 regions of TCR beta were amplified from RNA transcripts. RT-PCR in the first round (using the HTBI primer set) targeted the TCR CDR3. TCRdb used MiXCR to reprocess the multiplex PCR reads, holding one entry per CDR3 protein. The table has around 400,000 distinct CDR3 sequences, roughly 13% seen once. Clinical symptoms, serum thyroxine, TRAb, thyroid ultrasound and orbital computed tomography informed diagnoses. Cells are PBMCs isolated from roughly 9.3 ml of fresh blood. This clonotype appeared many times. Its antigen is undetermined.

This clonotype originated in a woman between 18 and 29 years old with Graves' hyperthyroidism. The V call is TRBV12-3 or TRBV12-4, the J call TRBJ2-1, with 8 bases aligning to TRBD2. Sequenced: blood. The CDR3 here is CASSHHPGGQGEQFF. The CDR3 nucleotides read TGTGCCAGCAGTCACCACCCGGGGGGGCAGGGTGAGCAGTTCTTC.